Each of the 18 T cell receptor beta chains below was sequenced from the same sample in a study of shared T cell receptors in the human thymus. Profiling relied on immunoSEQ multiplex PCR, and the TCRdb table lists in-frame clones only, not all of them. The table lists hundreds of thousands of clones, around 93% of them singletons. Sequencing used thymocytes. The receptors were gathered from a human donor.

The chain is built from TRBV6-1 and TRBJ2-7, with TRBD2 identical over 14 bases. This CDR3 region has 15 residues. The trim removed 7 bases at V and 4 bases at J, leaving 6 bases unmatched. In germline, CDR1 is MNHNS, CDR2 SASEGT. This chain's CDR3 is CASKGTSGSGYEQYF. DNA for the CDR3: TGTGCCAGCAAAGGGACTAGCGGGAGTGGGTACGAGCAGTACTTC.

The V call is TRBV7-2, the J call TRBJ1-5; maybe TRBD1 (6 bases). The length of the CDR3 is 16 residues. Deletions cut 5 bases from V and 5 bases from J, with 19 bases between. The germline V gene encodes CDR1 SGHTA and CDR2 FQGNSA. CDR3: CASSPLQGGSDQPQHF. CDR3 nucleotides: TGTGCCAGCAGCCCACTACAGGGCGGGAGCGATCAGCCCCAGCATTTT. The variable domain in full, with the rest retrieved from reference TRBV7-2 and TRBJ1-5, is GAGVSQSPSNKVTEKGKDVELRCDPISGHTALYWYRQSLGQGLEFLIYFQGNSAPDKSGLPSDRFSAERTGGSVSTLTIQRTQQEDSAVYLCASSPLQGGSDQPQHFGDGTRLSIL.

The chain carries TRBV19 and TRBJ2-1; 9 bases fit TRBD2. CDR3 size: 16 residues. The trim removed 2 bases at V and 2 bases at J, leaving 4 bases unmatched. The germline V gene has CDR1 LNHDA and CDR2 SQIVND (reference sequence). CDR3 bases: TGTGCCAGTAGTATAAACGCGGGGGGGCCCTACAATGAGCAGTTCTTC. Translated, it gives CASSINAGGPYNEQFF. Full variable domain (remainder filled in from reference TRBV19 and TRBJ2-1): DGGITQSPKYLFRKEGQNVTLSCEQNLNHDAMYWYRQDPGQGLRLIYYSQIVNDFQKGDIAEGYSVSREKKESFPLTVTSAQKNPTAFYLCASSINAGGPYNEQFFGPGTRLTVL.

This chain joins TRBV28 and TRBJ2-2; D remains unclear. Germline lookup yields CDR1 MDHEN and CDR2 SYDVKM. Trimming cost V 2 bases and J 0 bases, with 10 bases left between them. The CDR3 length is 16 residues. The CDR3 is CASSLLGGTNTGELFF. The CDR3 DNA reads TGTGCCAGCAGTTTACTAGGCGGTACGAACACCGGGGAGCTGTTTTTT. Using reference TRBV28 and TRBJ2-2 for the parts outside the CDR3, the full variable domain is DVKVTQSSRYLVKRTGEKVFLECVQDMDHENMFWYRQDPGLGLRLIYFSYDVKMKEKGDIPEGYSVSREKKERFSLILESASTNQTSMYLCASSLLGGTNTGELFFGEGSRLTVL.

This chain joins TRBV27 and TRBJ1-2, with a weak D call TRBD1 (5 bases). The CDR3 spans 12 residues. V gave up 6 bases and J gave up 8 bases, with 13 bases separating them. Germline loops: CDR1 MNHEY, CDR2 SMNVEV (reference sequence). In DNA form, the CDR3 reads TGTGCCAGCAGAAATCCGGGGCACGGCTACACCTTC. Translation: CASRNPGHGYTF.

The chain links TRBV27 to TRBJ1-3; TRBD1 agrees at 10 bases. J gave up 7 bases and V 4 bases, and 10 bases lay outside the gene matches. This CDR3 has 16 residues. The V gene's germline CDR1 is MNHEY and CDR2 SMNVEV (reference sequence). The CDR3 reads CASSWTGGHGPNTIYF. CDR3 DNA: TGTGCCAGCAGTTGGACAGGGGGACATGGGCCGAACACCATATATTTT.

The rearrangement links TRBV10-3 to TRBJ2-1, with 9 bases fitting TRBD2. The CDR3 has 16 residues. The germline V gene has CDR1 ENHRY and CDR2 SYGVKD. Trimming removed 0 bases from V and 8 bases from J; junction bases left unmatched: 8. The CDR3 coding sequence is TGTGCCATCAGTGAGTCCTGGGGACTAGCTAGATATGAGCAGTTCTTC. This codes for CAISESWGLARYEQFF.

V gene TRBV10-3 combines with J gene TRBJ1-1; maybe TRBD1 (5 bases). Trimming removed 3 bases from V and 1 base from J, with 9 bases in between. The CDR3 is 14 amino acids. Germline loops: CDR1 ENHRY, CDR2 SYGVKD. CDR3 nucleotides: TGTGCCATCAGTGAAAGTCAGGGGAACACTGAAGCTTTCTTT. Translating gives CAISESQGNTEAFF.

This clone came up once. V gene TRBV19 combines with J gene TRBJ1-5; 9 nucleotides match TRBD1. Looked up from germline, CDR1 is LNHDA and CDR2 is SQIVND (reference sequence). J gave up 2 bases and V 5 bases, and 13 bases lay outside the gene matches. There are 18 residues in the CDR3. CDR3 sequence: CASSGRDRDPRRNQPQHF. DNA for the CDR3: TGTGCCAGTAGTGGCCGGGACAGGGACCCTCGGCGCAATCAGCCCCAGCATTTT. The variable domain in full, completed from reference TRBV19 and TRBJ1-5, reads DGGITQSPKYLFRKEGQNVTLSCEQNLNHDAMYWYRQDPGQGLRLIYYSQIVNDFQKGDIAEGYSVSREKKESFPLTVTSAQKNPTAFYLCASSGRDRDPRRNQPQHFGDGTRLSIL.

The rearrangement joins TRBV6-1 to TRBJ2-7, with D uncertain. Germline-derived CDR1 and CDR2 are MNHNS and SASEGT. The CDR3 spans 10 residues. The V and J ends lost 8 bases and 6 bases respectively, with 8 bases between them. The CDR3 region has the DNA TGTGCCAGCCTTGAAGGCGAGCAGTACTTC. Its translation: CASLEGEQYF.

This chain links TRBV5-1 with TRBJ2-3, with 11 bases matching TRBD2. Germline V gives CDR1 SGHRS, CDR2 YFSETQ. The CDR3 has 15 amino acids. V shed 6 bases, J shed 3 bases, and the junction held 6 bases outside the gene matches. This CDR3 is CASNLVAGGTDTQYF. CDR3 bases: TGCGCCAGCAACCTCGTAGCGGGAGGGACAGATACGCAGTATTTT.

The chain recombines TRBV29-1 with TRBJ2-5; no clear D gene. The V gene's germline CDR1 is SQVTM and CDR2 ANQGSEA. This CDR3 comprises 10 residues. Trimming took off 7 bases at V and 6 bases at J, with 9 bases between the two ends. The CDR3 coding sequence is TGCAGCGCCCGGTTGAAGACCCAGTACTTC. Protein sequence: CSARLKTQYF. Based on the CDR3 plus reference TRBV29-1 and TRBJ2-5, the full variable domain is SAVISQKPSRDICQRGTSLTIQCQVDSQVTMMFWYRQQPGQSLTLIATANQGSEATYESGFVIDKFPISRPNLTFSTLTVSNMSPEDSSIYLCSARLKTQYFGPGTRLLVL.

The chain couples TRBV28 to TRBJ2-5, with 7 bases that match TRBD1. The germline V gene encodes CDR1 MDHEN and CDR2 SYDVKM. Trimming cost V 5 bases and J 1 base; bases outside gene matches: 7. The CDR3 covers 15 residues. CDR3 bases: TGTGCCAGCAGTCGGACAGGACATACCCAAGAGACCCAGTACTTC. This gives the protein CASSRTGHTQETQYF.

V usage is TRBV2 and J usage is TRBJ2-5; 9 bases agree with TRBD1. J lost 2 bases, V lost 10 bases, and 5 bases had no gene match. The CDR3 totals 13 residues. CDR1 is SNHLY, CDR2 FYNNEI, per germline. The CDR3 is CANLGQGQETQYF. CDR3 in DNA: TGTGCCAACCTAGGACAGGGGCAAGAGACCCAGTACTTC. Full variable domain (remainder filled in from reference TRBV2 and TRBJ2-5): EPEVTQTPSHQVTQMGQEVILRCVPISNHLYFYWYRQILGQKVEFLVSFYNNEISEKSEIFDDQFSVERPDGSNFTLKIRSTKLEDSAMYFCANLGQGQETQYFGPGTRLLVL.

J is TRBJ2-2 and V is TRBV18; D gene uncertain. Germline V gene data show CDR1 as KGHSH and CDR2 as LQKENI. This CDR3 has 13 residues. V lost 1 base and J 1 base, leaving 1 base between the germline ends. The CDR3 DNA sequence: TGTGCCAGCTCACCACAGAACACCGGGGAGCTGTTTTTT. It encodes CASSPQNTGELFF. Full variable domain (remainder filled in from reference TRBV18 and TRBJ2-2): NAGVMQNPRHLVRRRGQEARLRCSPMKGHSHVYWYRQLPEEGLKFMVYLQKENIIDESGMPKERFSAEFPKEGPSILRIQQVVRGDSAAYFCASSPQNTGELFFGEGSRLTVL.

CDR3 in DNA: TGTGCCAGCAGTTTGCCGACCCGCCAGGGGGCCTCCTACAATGAGCAGTTCTTC. This codes for CASSLPTRQGASYNEQFF. The chain carries TRBV27 and TRBJ2-1, with TRBD1 matching 8 bases. This CDR3 region has 18 residues. Per the germline V gene, CDR1 is MNHEY and CDR2 is SMNVEV (reference sequence). Trimming cost V 3 bases and J 0 bases; bases outside gene matches: 10.

The table lists this clone with a few counts. This chain uses TRBV27 with TRBJ1-5; unclear D gene. CDR1 is MNHEY and CDR2 is SMNVEV in the germline V gene (reference sequence). The CDR3 length is 14 residues. V was shortened by 6 bases and J by 3 bases, with 12 bases between the two germline ends. CDR3 region: CASSPQANNQPQHF. DNA of the CDR3: TGTGCCAGCAGCCCCCAAGCAAACAATCAGCCCCAGCATTTT.

This sequence joins TRBV4-2 and TRBJ1-3, with 7 bases lining up with TRBD1. The length of the CDR3 is 18 residues. V lost 2 bases, J lost 3 bases, and 13 bases stayed unmatched. CDR1 is LGHNA, CDR2 YNFKEQ, per germline. The CDR3 coding sequence is TGTGCCAGCAGCCAACGGACTTTGGGGACAGCAAATGGAAACACCATATATTTT. This sequence encodes CASSQRTLGTANGNTIYF.